A selection of T cell receptor beta chains follows, all from one sample in a study of neoadjuvant anti-PD-1 for oral cavity cancer. Only in-frame clones appear in the TCRdb table, and some are missing; sequencing was by immunoSEQ multiplex PCR. The sample has approximately 35,000 clones; about 86% are singletons. The sequencing used PBMCs, collected before nivolumab (anti-PD-1) treatment. The receptor set was obtained from a person aged 35-79 years with oral cavity squamous cell carcinoma. Each CDR3 is given with its conserved first and last residue. Fields, in order: V gene, D gene, clone size, J gene, CDR3 DNA, CDR3 protein. D genes are given only for firm matches. A clone size is listed for some rows: how often the clone was seen (once, few, many), or a class if it is expanded.

TRBV2	TRBD1	.	TRBJ1-2	TGTGCCAGCAGTGGGCGACAGGGGGCTCAGGACTATGGCTACACCTTC	CASSGRQGAQDYGYTF
TRBV6-1	.	.	TRBJ2-7	TGTGCCAGCAGATCCGGGTCCGCACGAGACGAGCAGTACTTC	CASRSGSARDEQYF
TRBV7-9	.	.	TRBJ1-5	TGTGCCAGCAGCTTGGCTGATGGGAAGCCCCAGCATTTT	CASSLADGKPQHF
TRBV10-3	.	.	TRBJ2-3	TGTGCCATCAGTGAGTCGGACGAAGATACGCAGTATTTT	CAISESDEDTQYF
TRBV7-9	.	.	TRBJ1-3	TGTGCCAGCAGCTTACAGCCGACAGCTTCTGGAAACACCATATATTTT	CASSLQPTASGNTIYF
TRBV11-1	.	.	TRBJ1-1	TGTGCCAGCAGCCCCCCACAGGGTACGGGTTCTGAAGCTTTCTTT	CASSPPQGTGSEAFF
TRBV2	.	.	TRBJ1-2	TGTGCCAGCAGTGACTCGTTTGGTGGCTACACCTTC	CASSDSFGGYTF
TRBV19	TRBD2	.	TRBJ2-4	TGTGCCAGTAGCCTACTGGGGCTAGCGGGGGGGCTCGCCAAAAACATTCAGTACTTC	CASSLLGLAGGLAKNIQYF
TRBV19	.	.	TRBJ1-2	TGTGCCAGTAGTATAGAAGGAATTGGCGGCTACACCTTC	CASSIEGIGGYTF
TRBV29-1	TRBD1	.	TRBJ2-3	TGCAGCGTTGCAGGGGGAATGTCGGGCACAGATACGCAGTATTTT	CSVAGGMSGTDTQYF
TRBV28	TRBD1	once	TRBJ2-7	TGTGCCAGCAGGACGACAGGGCTAGGGGCTGAGCAGTACTTC	CASRTTGLGAEQYF
TRBV5-4	TRBD1	.	TRBJ1-6	TGTGCCAGCAGCTTTGACAGGGACACACCCCTCCACTTT	CASSFDRDTPLHF
TRBV4-3	TRBD2	.	TRBJ2-3	TGCGCCAGCAGCCAAGATAAAGGGACTAGCGGGGGGAGCACAGATACGCAGTATTTT	CASSQDKGTSGGSTDTQYF
TRBV11-2	.	few	TRBJ2-5	TGTGCCAGCAGCTTGGAAAAGGGATGGAGAGAGACCCAGTACTTC	CASSLEKGWRETQYF
TRBV6-1	.	.	TRBJ1-5	TGTGCCAGCAGTGAAGTGGAGTTACGGCAGCCCCAGCATTTT	CASSEVELRQPQHF
TRBV13	TRBD1	.	TRBJ1-4	TGTGCCAGCAGTCAGACAGGGGGGAGTGAAAAACTGTTTTTT	CASSQTGGSEKLFF
TRBV11-2	TRBD2	.	TRBJ2-1	TGTGCCAGCAGCTTCGAGACTAGCGGGGATGAGCAGTTCTTC	CASSFETSGDEQFF
TRBV4-3	TRBD2	.	TRBJ2-1	TGCGCCAGCAGCCAGACTAGCGGGGGGGCCTACAATGAGCAGTTCTTC	CASSQTSGGAYNEQFF
TRBV6-5	.	.	TRBJ1-3	TGTGCCAGCAGTTACAAGAGGGAGGCTGGAAACACCATATATTTT	CASSYKREAGNTIYF
TRBV7-9	.	.	TRBJ2-3	TGTGCCAGCAGCTTCTCCCGAATGAGCACAGATACGCAGTATTTT	CASSFSRMSTDTQYF
TRBV5-4	.	.	TRBJ2-3	TGTGCCAGCAGCCCCGGGGCCGAAACGAACACAGATACGCAGTATTTT	CASSPGAETNTDTQYF
TRBV2	TRBD1	once	TRBJ2-2	TGTGCCAGCAGGGGGACAGGGAACACCGGGGAGCTGTTTTTT	CASRGTGNTGELFF
TRBV27	TRBD1	few	TRBJ1-5	TGTGCCAGCAGTTTGGCACAGGGGATAAATCAGCCCCAGCATTTT	CASSLAQGINQPQHF
TRBV5-4	.	once	TRBJ1-1	TGTGCCAGCAGCATCCCCTCGAACACTGAAGCTTTCTTT	CASSIPSNTEAFF
TRBV30	.	.	TRBJ2-3	TGTGCCTGGAGTGTCGGTGGAGATACGCAGTATTTT	CAWSVGGDTQYF
TRBV7-9	.	.	TRBJ2-5	TGTGCCAGCAAAGAGACTAGTGGCGGGACCCAGTACTTC	CASKETSGGTQYF
TRBV7-6	TRBD1	.	TRBJ2-1	TGTGCCAGCAGCTTAGTGCTCTTCAGTCGACAGGGGGTGGATGAGCAGTTCTTC	CASSLVLFSRQGVDEQFF
TRBV5-1	TRBD1	few	TRBJ2-1	TGCGCCAGCAGCTTTAGGGGACAGCCGGACAATGAGCAGTTCTTC	CASSFRGQPDNEQFF
TRBV29-1	.	once	TRBJ2-1	TGCAGCGTTGAAGAAGTCCGGTATGAGCAGTTCTTC	CSVEEVRYEQFF
TRBV5-1	.	.	TRBJ1-1	TGCGCCAGCAGCCCGATGGATGCATTAAACACTGAAGCTTTCTTT	CASSPMDALNTEAFF
TRBV2	.	.	TRBJ1-5	TGTGCCAGCAGTGACGGAAATCAGCCCCAGCATTTT	CASSDGNQPQHF
TRBV10-3	.	.	TRBJ1-1	TGTGTCTCGGGGGCAATGAACACTGAAGCTTTCTTT	CVSGAMNTEAFF
TRBV4-1	TRBD2	.	TRBJ2-3	TGCGCCAGCAGCCAAGCCTCGGGGGGTATGACAGATACGCAGTATTTT	CASSQASGGMTDTQYF
TRBV18	.	few	TRBJ1-3	TGTGCCAGCTCACCACCGAGTAGCGCTGGAAACACCATATATTTT	CASSPPSSAGNTIYF
TRBV7-2	.	.	TRBJ1-3	TGTGCCAGCAGCTATTTAACAGGATCTGGAAACACCATATATTTT	CASSYLTGSGNTIYF
TRBV6-4	TRBD1	.	TRBJ2-2	TGTGCCAGCAGTGACGACAGGGGGCACACCGGGGAGCTGTTTTTT	CASSDDRGHTGELFF
TRBV19	.	.	TRBJ2-7	TGTGCCAGTAGTAGGCGGAGCGACTACGAGCAGTACTTC	CASSRRSDYEQYF
TRBV2	.	.	TRBJ1-5	TGTGCCAGCACCAACCGGGACGGGAATCAGCCCCAGCATTTT	CASTNRDGNQPQHF
TRBV2	.	.	TRBJ1-5	TGTGCCAGCAGGGAGGGTCAGCCCCAGCATTTT	CASREGQPQHF
TRBV30	.	.	TRBJ2-2	TGTGCCTGGAGTGTTGGGACCAACACCGGGGAGCTGTTTTTT	CAWSVGTNTGELFF
TRBV11-2	.	.	TRBJ1-6	TGTGCCAGCAGCTTCCCCCTAGGGGGATACTCCTATAATTCACCCCTCCACTTT	CASSFPLGGYSYNSPLHF
TRBV11-2	TRBD2	.	TRBJ2-5	TGTGCCAGCAGCTTAGGACTAGCGGGTGTTCAAGAGACCCAGTACTTC	CASSLGLAGVQETQYF
TRBV29-1	TRBD2	.	TRBJ2-3	TGCAGCGTCCCTCGGACTAGCGGGGGTCCCGATACGCAGTATTTT	CSVPRTSGGPDTQYF
TRBV9	TRBD1	once	TRBJ1-5	TGTGCCAGCAGCCCCACAGGGGACCAGCATCAGCCCCAGCATTTT	CASSPTGDQHQPQHF
TRBV6-6	TRBD1	.	TRBJ1-4	TGTGCCAGCAGTTCGCCGGGACAGGGAATTGAAAAACTGTTTTTT	CASSSPGQGIEKLFF
TRBV6-6	.	.	TRBJ1-1	TGTGCCAGCATTGGGGGGACGGGCACTGAAGCTTTCTTT	CASIGGTGTEAFF
TRBV7-2	.	.	TRBJ1-6	TGTGCCAGCAGCCGGCGGGAGGGTAATTCACCCCTCCACTTT	CASSRREGNSPLHF
TRBV6-1	.	.	TRBJ2-1	TGTGCCAGCAGTGCGGACCGACCCGGGACGGTATCCTACAATGAGCAGTTCTTC	CASSADRPGTVSYNEQFF
TRBV9	.	.	TRBJ2-7	TGTGCCAGCAGCGTAGGTGGCTCCTCCAACTACGAGCAGTACTTC	CASSVGGSSNYEQYF
TRBV29-1	.	.	TRBJ2-2	TGCAGCGTTGACTATGGGAACACCGGGGAGCTGTTTTTT	CSVDYGNTGELFF
TRBV6-5	.	.	TRBJ2-1	TGTGCCAGCAGATCCACCCGAAGGAGGAACAATGAGCAGTTCTTC	CASRSTRRRNNEQFF
TRBV28	TRBD1	few	TRBJ1-6	TGTGCCAGCAAAAAGACAGGGGGCGAAGTACCGCCCCTCCACTTT	CASKKTGGEVPPLHF
TRBV7-9	.	.	TRBJ1-2	TGTGCCAGCAGCTTTCAGGAGACCTCTCCCTATGGCTACACCTTC	CASSFQETSPYGYTF
TRBV25-1	.	.	TRBJ1-5	TGTGCCAGCAGTCCTAATAGCAATCAGCCCCAGCATTTT	CASSPNSNQPQHF
TRBV30	.	.	TRBJ2-7	TGTGCCTGGAGTGTACGAGGGGCGGTGACCTACGAGCAGTACTTC	CAWSVRGAVTYEQYF
TRBV5-1	TRBD2	.	TRBJ2-5	TGCGCCAGCAGCCCAGGGACTAGCGGACAAGAGACCCAGTACTTC	CASSPGTSGQETQYF